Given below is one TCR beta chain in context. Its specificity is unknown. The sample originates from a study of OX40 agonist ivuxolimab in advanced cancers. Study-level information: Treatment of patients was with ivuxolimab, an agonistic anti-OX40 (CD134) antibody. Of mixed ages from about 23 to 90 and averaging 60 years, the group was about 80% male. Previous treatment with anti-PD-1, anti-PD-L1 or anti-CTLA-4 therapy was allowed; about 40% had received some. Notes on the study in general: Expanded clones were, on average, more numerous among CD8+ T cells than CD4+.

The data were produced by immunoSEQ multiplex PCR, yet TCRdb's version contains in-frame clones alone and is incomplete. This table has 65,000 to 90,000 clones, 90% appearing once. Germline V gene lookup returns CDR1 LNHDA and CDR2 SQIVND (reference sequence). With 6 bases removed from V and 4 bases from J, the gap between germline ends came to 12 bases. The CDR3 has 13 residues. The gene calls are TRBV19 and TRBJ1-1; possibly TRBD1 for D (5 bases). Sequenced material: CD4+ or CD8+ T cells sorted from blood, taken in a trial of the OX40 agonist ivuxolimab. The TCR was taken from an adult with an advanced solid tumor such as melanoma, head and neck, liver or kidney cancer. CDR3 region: CASRTQVGTEAFF. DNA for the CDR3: TGTGCCAGTAGGACACAGGTGGGCACTGAAGCTTTCTTT.